The rows below give T cell receptor beta chains drawn from one sample of a study of blood T cell repertoires in COVID-19. The data were produced by immunoSEQ multiplex PCR, yet TCRdb's version contains in-frame clones alone and is incomplete. The sample records 150,000 to 200,000 clones, approximately 80% being singletons. Input material: peripheral blood. These receptors came from a woman of 80 years or more with acute or convalescent COVID-19. Each CDR3 is given with its conserved first and last residue. A D gene is named only where the DNA matches it firmly. Size values are once, few and many counts, or a class for expanded clones, and some rows have none.

v_call	clone_size	j_call	d_call	cdr3_aa	cdr3_nt
TRBV11-2	-	TRBJ1-6	TRBD1	CASSIPTGGESPLHF	TGTGCCAGCAGCATTCCCACAGGGGGCGAATCACCCCTCCACTTT
TRBV3-1/TRBV3-2	-	TRBJ1-2	TRBD1	CASSLTGVNYGYTF	TGTGCCAGCAGCCTTACAGGGGTTAACTATGGCTACACCTTC
TRBV18	-	TRBJ1-1	TRBD1	CASSLQGGKDTEAFF	TGTGCCAGCTCCCTACAGGGGGGTAAGGACACTGAAGCTTTCTTT
TRBV3-1/TRBV3-2	few	TRBJ2-7	-	CASSRRGGGDEQYF	TGTGCCAGCAGCCGTAGAGGGGGGGGCGACGAGCAGTACTTC
TRBV30	-	TRBJ1-2	-	CAWSEGGSGYTF	TGTGCCTGGAGTGAAGGAGGGTCCGGCTACACCTTC
TRBV5-1	many	TRBJ2-1	-	CASSLESEQFF	TGCGCCAGCAGCTTAGAGAGTGAGCAGTTCTTC
TRBV5-4	once	TRBJ1-1	-	CASSLRQANTEAFF	TGTGCCAGCAGCTTGCGGCAGGCGAACACTGAAGCTTTCTTT
TRBV5-1	few	TRBJ1-6	-	CASSRGLSDSPLHF	TGCGCCAGCAGTCGAGGGCTAAGTGATTCACCCCTCCACTTT
TRBV10-3	-	TRBJ1-2	TRBD1	CAIRPGQGLYGYTF	TGTGCCATCAGACCGGGACAGGGACTCTATGGCTACACCTTC
TRBV28	once	TRBJ1-2	-	CASGFAGYTF	TGTGCCAGCGGATTCGCAGGGTACACCTTC
TRBV5-6	-	TRBJ1-2	-	CASSHRVRPNYGYTF	TGTGCCAGCAGCCACCGGGTGCGACCTAACTATGGCTACACCTTC
TRBV21-1	-	TRBJ2-7	-	CASSKTGRGLGKYF	TGTGCCAGCAGCAAAACAGGCAGGGGGTTAGGTAAGTACTTC
TRBV13	-	TRBJ1-1	TRBD1	CASSSDRINTEAFF	TGTGCCAGCAGCTCGGACAGGATTAACACTGAAGCTTTCTTT
TRBV5-1	-	TRBJ2-3	-	CASSLAASEIDTQYF	TGCGCCAGCAGCTTGGCCGCTAGCGAGATAGATACGCAGTATTTT
TRBV9	-	TRBJ2-7	TRBD2	CASSVEGLARYEQYF	TGTGCCAGCAGCGTAGAGGGACTAGCACGCTACGAGCAGTACTTC
TRBV7-7	-	TRBJ2-5	-	CASSRVVQETQYF	TGTGCCAGCAGCCGGGTGGTCCAAGAGACCCAGTACTTC
TRBV23-1	-	TRBJ2-5	-	CASSAGPEAKYQETQYF	TGCGCCAGCAGCGCGGGCCCTGAGGCAAAGTACCAAGAGACCCAGTACTTC
TRBV18	-	TRBJ1-1	-	CASSALPPGNTEAFF	TGTGCCAGCTCGGCGCTACCACCGGGGAACACTGAAGCTTTCTTT
TRBV9	-	TRBJ2-7	TRBD2	CASSVGSGTYEQYF	TGTGCCAGCAGCGTAGGGAGCGGGACCTACGAGCAGTACTTC
TRBV18	-	TRBJ2-3	TRBD1	CASSPLDRAFGDTQYF	TGTGCCAGCTCACCTCTAGACAGGGCGTTCGGTGATACGCAGTATTTT
TRBV13	-	TRBJ2-5	TRBD2	CASSSLAGEAETQYF	TGTGCCAGCAGCTCACTAGCGGGAGAGGCTGAGACCCAGTACTTC
TRBV5-1	-	TRBJ2-1	-	CASSPSPSEDNEQFF	TGCGCCAGCAGCCCAAGCCCCAGTGAGGACAATGAGCAGTTCTTC
TRBV5-6	-	TRBJ2-3	TRBD2	CASSTRLAGARTDTQYF	TGTGCCAGCAGCACGCGACTAGCGGGAGCCCGAACAGATACGCAGTATTTT
TRBV18	-	TRBJ2-5	-	CASSPSRRETQYF	TGTGCCAGCTCACCATCGAGGAGAGAGACCCAGTACTTC
TRBV5-4	-	TRBJ2-7	-	CASSVTGGLAYEQYF	TGTGCCAGCAGCGTGACAGGGGGACTAGCCTACGAGCAGTACTTC
TRBV2	-	TRBJ1-2	TRBD1	CASSPTGTALYGYTF	TGTGCCAGCAGCCCCACCGGGACAGCCCTTTATGGCTACACCTTC
TRBV5-1	few	TRBJ1-5	TRBD1	CASRPGTGFSAQHF	TGCGCCAGCCGACCCGGGACAGGGTTTTCGGCCCAGCATTTT
TRBV10-3	-	TRBJ1-2	-	CASLKPQGNYGYTF	TGTGCCAGCCTGAAGCCCCAGGGGAACTATGGCTACACCTTC
TRBV13	few	TRBJ2-1	TRBD2	CASNGLRSGSNDNEQFF	TGTGCCTCCAACGGACTCCGAAGCGGGAGTAATGACAATGAGCAGTTCTTC
TRBV7-2	-	TRBJ2-7	-	CASRPLAYDEQYF	TGTGCCAGCAGACCCCTAGCGTACGACGAGCAGTACTTC
TRBV5-6	-	TRBJ1-1	-	CASSWGGWTEAFF	TGTGCCAGCAGCTGGGGGGGTTGGACTGAAGCTTTCTTT
TRBV4-3	few	TRBJ2-7	-	CASSQDFEGEDGYEQYF	TGCGCCAGCAGCCAAGACTTTGAGGGAGAGGACGGCTACGAGCAGTACTTC
TRBV20-1	-	TRBJ2-7	-	CSASRADRGIEQYF	TGCAGTGCTAGTAGGGCCGACCGAGGGATCGAGCAGTACTTC
TRBV29-1	-	TRBJ2-7	TRBD1	CSVGMTGTYEQYF	TGCAGCGTTGGGATGACAGGGACCTACGAGCAGTACTTC
TRBV6-5	-	TRBJ1-2	-	CASRDRRRRLYGYTF	TGTGCCAGCAGGGACAGACGAAGACGACTGTATGGCTACACCTTC
TRBV3-1/TRBV3-2	once	TRBJ2-2	TRBD2	CASSNLAGFVTGELFF	TGTGCCAGCAGCAATCTAGCGGGATTCGTCACCGGGGAGCTGTTTTTT
TRBV7-9	-	TRBJ2-1	TRBD2	CASSSLGTSGSRDEQFF	TGTGCCAGCAGCTCCCTCGGGACTAGCGGGAGCCGTGATGAGCAGTTCTTC
TRBV4-1	-	TRBJ2-5	-	CASSLETDQETQYF	TGCGCCAGCAGCCTAGAGACAGACCAAGAGACCCAGTACTTC
TRBV6-6	once	TRBJ1-2	-	CASSPFGPMLYGYTF	TGTGCCAGCAGTCCCTTTGGGCCGATGCTCTATGGCTACACCTTC
TRBV3-1/TRBV3-2	-	TRBJ1-2	-	CASSTLGEDYGYTF	TGTGCCAGCAGCACCTTAGGGGAGGACTATGGCTACACCTTC
TRBV6-5	few	TRBJ1-1	TRBD1	CASSYTDRGTAFF	TGTGCCAGCAGTTACACCGACAGGGGTACAGCTTTCTTT
TRBV10-3	-	TRBJ1-1	-	CAISRLPGGTGTEAFF	TGTGCCATCAGTCGGTTACCGGGAGGGACGGGCACTGAAGCTTTCTTT